These 14 T cell receptor beta chains originate from one sample sequenced in a study of molecular identifiers for immune sequencing clone quantification. Each CDR3 protein is one row after TCRdb ran MiXCR on the PCR reads. This sample has more than 550,000 distinct CDR3 sequences, with 25% found just once. The sample comprised naive CD8+ T cells from blood, with Jurkat cell RNA spiked in. As to subset: FACS-sorted CD8+CD4-CCR7+CD45RA+ naive T cells. Receptor source: a human donor in good health. Some libraries in this study had Jurkat cell RNA spiked in.

This clonotype was recorded a few times. The chain recombines TRBV3-1 with TRBJ1-1; D might be TRBD1 (6 bases). Germline V lookup: CDR1 LGHDT, CDR2 YNNKEL (reference sequence). Trimming shortened V by 6 bases and J by 0 bases, and 11 bases separated the two germline ends. The CDR3 runs to 14 residues. The CDR3 DNA follows: TGTGCCAGCAGGGGGGCCATTTTGAACACTGAAGCTTTCTTT. Translating it yields CASRGAILNTEAFF.

This clonotype was found many times. The CDR3 is CASSGRGYEQFF. CDR3 DNA sequence: TGCGCCAGCAGCGGACGGGGTTATGAGCAGTTCTTC. The rearrangement links TRBV4-1 to TRBJ2-1; possibly TRBD2 for D (5 bases). Germline loops: CDR1 MGHRA, CDR2 YSYEKL. The CDR3 contains 12 residues. V was trimmed by 5 bases and J by 8 bases, leaving 10 bases between them.

This clonotype was counted ten times or more. The J gene is TRBJ2-7, the V gene TRBV4-1; possibly TRBD1 or TRBD2 for D (5 bases each). V was pared by 4 bases and J by 0 bases, with 13 bases between. CDR1 and CDR2 from the germline V gene are MGHRA and YSYEKL. There are 15 residues in the CDR3. This CDR3 is CASSPAPGPSYEQYF. In DNA form, the CDR3 reads TGCGCCAGCAGCCCAGCACCGGGGCCCTCCTACGAGCAGTACTTC.

With respect to this clonotype: A much more abundant neighbour one base away suggests this may be a read error. The rearrangement links TRBV14 to TRBJ2-3, with D maybe TRBD2 (5 bases). Germline V gene lookup returns CDR1 SGHDN and CDR2 FVKESK. The CDR3 is 14 amino acids. V lost 2 bases and J lost 6, with 12 bases in between. The CDR3 sequence is CASSQTRRPDTQYF. The CDR3 DNA reads as TGTGCCAGCAGCCAAACTAGGAGACCGGATACGCAGTATTTT. The full variable domain, in which reference TRBV14 and TRBJ2-3 provide the parts outside the CDR3, is EAGVTQFPSHSVIEKGQTVTLRCDPISGHDNLYWYRRVMGKEIKFLLHFVKESKQDESGMPNNRFLAERTGGTYSTLKVQPAELEDSGVYFCASSQTRRPDTQYFGPGTRLTVL.

The chain carries TRBV6-4 and TRBJ1-6; 8 bases match TRBD1. The CDR3 has 15 residues. The junction had 7 bases not matched to a gene; V was cut back by 2 bases and J by 10 bases. CDR1 and CDR2 (germline): MRHNA, SNTAGT. CDR3 sequence (DNA): TGTGCCAGCAGTGACCGCGGACAGGGATACTCACCCCTCCACTTT. This encodes CASSDRGQGYSPLHF.

The V gene is TRBV10-3, the J gene TRBJ2-1; D is unresolved. Germline CDR1 is ENHRY and CDR2 is SYGVKD. The CDR3 extends over 13 amino acids. V was pared by 4 bases and J by 2 bases, with 6 bases between. CDR3 residues: CAISAQAYNEQFF. CDR3 coding DNA: TGTGCCATCAGTGCCCAGGCCTACAATGAGCAGTTCTTC.

V gene TRBV24-1 combines with J gene TRBJ1-1, with 8 bases aligning to TRBD1. Germline loops: CDR1 KGHDR, CDR2 SFDVKD. J lost 10 bases, V lost 4 bases, and 10 bases had no gene match. The CDR3 is made up of 14 amino acids. CDR3 residues: CATSDLDRDEGAFF. In nucleotides, the CDR3 is TGTGCCACCAGTGACCTGGACAGGGATGAAGGAGCTTTCTTT.

This chain links TRBV5-3 with TRBJ2-7; 9 bases map to TRBD2. TRBV5-3 is classed as an ORF, of uncertain function. This CDR3 is built from 14 residues. The J segment lost 3 bases and the V segment lost 8 bases, leaving 9 bases of the junction unmatched. In DNA, the CDR3 is TGTGCCAGCAACACCGGGACTAGCCTCTACGAGCAGTACTTC. This sequence encodes CASNTGTSLYEQYF.

This clonotype was counted at least ten times. V and J are TRBV6-2 or TRBV6-3 and TRBJ2-3, with D possibly TRBD2 on 5 matching bases. Germline assignment: CDR1 MNHEY and CDR2 SVGEGT. V was cut by 4 bases and J by 4 bases, with 15 bases left in between. The CDR3 sequence is 15 residues long. The DNA for the CDR3 is TGTGCCAGCAGTTCTTTCCGGGAATACCCAGATACGCAGTATTTT. As protein: CASSSFREYPDTQYF.

The chain has TRBV11-2 and TRBJ2-3; D is possibly TRBD1 or TRBD2 (5 bases each). CDR1 and CDR2 from the germline V gene are SGHAT and FQNNGV. The CDR3 loop spans 17 amino acids. V was pared by 1 base and J by 0 bases, with 14 bases between. The CDR3 region is CASSLGSGTKSTDTQYF. The CDR3 nucleotides are TGTGCCAGCAGCTTAGGGTCGGGGACGAAAAGCACAGATACGCAGTATTTT.

This clonotype was seen many times. The chain is built from TRBV7-2 and TRBJ2-7; TRBD1 is a possible D gene (6 bases). The CDR3 consists of 14 residues. Germline CDR1 and CDR2: SGHTA and FQGNSA. With 1 base removed from V and 3 bases from J, the gap between germline ends came to 10 bases. CDR3 loop: CASSLGQGHYEQYF. Written as DNA, the CDR3 is TGTGCCAGCAGCTTAGGCCAGGGGCACTACGAGCAGTACTTC.

The V call is TRBV27, the J call TRBJ2-7; D ambiguous. Trimming stripped 3 bases from V and 2 bases from J, with 11 bases between. Germline CDR1 MNHEY, CDR2 SMNVEV (reference sequence). CDR3 length: 14 amino acids. The CDR3 is CASSLPGPTYEQYF. The CDR3 nucleotides read TGTGCCAGCAGTTTGCCGGGCCCCACCTACGAGCAGTACTTC.

The sample holds many counts of this clonotype. This chain connects TRBV6-5 to TRBJ1-1, with D maybe TRBD1 (5 bases). Germline assignment: CDR1 MNHEY and CDR2 SVGAGI. CDR3 length: 15 amino acids. V was trimmed by 3 bases and J by 0 bases, leaving 11 bases between them. DNA of the CDR3: TGTGCCAGCAGTTATGACAGAAGCCTGAACACTGAAGCTTTCTTT. It is translated as CASSYDRSLNTEAFF.

A note on this clonotype: Just one base apart from a much larger clone, this may be a read error. The V call is TRBV24-1, the J call TRBJ1-1; D gene unclear. The CDR3 contains 12 residues. CDR1 KGHDR and CDR2 SFDVKD come from the germline V gene. V lost 6 bases, J lost 5 bases, and 9 bases lay in between. In DNA, the CDR3 is TGTGCCACCAGTCCTACGGGGACTGAAGCTTTCTTT. Its protein product is CATSPTGTEAFF.